This T cell receptor beta chain was observed in a study of cytomegalovirus exposure and HLA in healthy donors. Study-level points and caveats: When presence/absence was analysed, sequencing depth was taken to be roughly uniform across donors.

Primers for the PCR totalled 60 Vbeta and 13 Jbeta. The repertoire was sequenced with immunoSEQ multiplex PCR; TCRdb's copy has only in-frame clones and lacks some. The sample consists of hundreds of thousands of clones, around 90% of them appearing once. Turning to this clone: As yet, its antigen is unknown. At one end the junction does not follow the germline gene, possibly because of a read error.

The CDR3 contains 16 residues. The germline CDR1 and CDR2 sequences are SEHNR and FQNEAQ (reference sequence). Sequencing was done on a sample of PBMCs. This chain links TRBV7-9 with TRBJ2-7; maybe TRBD2 (8 bases). The sequence derives from a woman younger than 35 in good health and CMV-seronegative. The CDR3 coding sequence is TGTTCCAGCAGCCCAAAAGGGGGCGGGGGGACCTACGAGCAGTACTTC. It specifies CSSSPKGGGGTYEQYF.